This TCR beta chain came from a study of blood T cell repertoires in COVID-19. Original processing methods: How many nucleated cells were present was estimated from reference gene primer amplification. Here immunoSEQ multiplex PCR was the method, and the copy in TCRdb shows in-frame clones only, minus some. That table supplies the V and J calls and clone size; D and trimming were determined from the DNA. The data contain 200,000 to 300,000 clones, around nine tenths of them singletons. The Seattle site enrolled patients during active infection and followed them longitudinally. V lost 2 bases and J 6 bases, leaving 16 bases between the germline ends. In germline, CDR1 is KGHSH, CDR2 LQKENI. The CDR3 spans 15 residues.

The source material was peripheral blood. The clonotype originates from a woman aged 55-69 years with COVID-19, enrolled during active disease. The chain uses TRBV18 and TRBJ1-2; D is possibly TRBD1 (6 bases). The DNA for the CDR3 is TGTGCCAGCTCACCAAGGACCGAGACAGGTCATGGCTACACCTTC. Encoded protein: CASSPRTETGHGYTF.